A selection of T cell receptor beta chains follows, all from one sample in a study of brain T cells in children with intractable seizures. Sequencing was performed with immunoSEQ multiplex PCR; in TCRdb, only in-frame clones are kept and a portion is missing. The repertoire holds about 80,000 clones, with around nine tenths as singletons. Sequenced here: peripheral blood, sampled at surgery. Every receptor here comes from a girl aged 2 to 9 with Rasmussen encephalitis and intractable seizures. Each CDR3 is given with its conserved first and last residue. The D gene is left open where the match is weak. Expanded clones get a size class; other rows say once, few or many, or leave the size out.

size: -; V: TRBV27; J: TRBJ1-5; D: TRBD1; DNA: TGTGCCAGCAATACAGGGGGACAAGGACAGCCCCAGCATTTT; CDR3: CASNTGGQGQPQHF
size: -; V: TRBV29-1; J: TRBJ1-1; D: -; DNA: TGCAGCGTTGAGGACCCATGGAACACTGAAGCTTTCTTT; CDR3: CSVEDPWNTEAFF
size: -; V: TRBV4-1; J: TRBJ2-3; D: -; DNA: TGCGCCAGCAGCCAGCCCGACACAGATACGCAGTATTTT; CDR3: CASSQPDTDTQYF
size: -; V: TRBV11-2; J: TRBJ1-1; D: -; DNA: TGTGCCAGCAGTCGAGGGGGACCTAACACTGAAGCTTTCTTT; CDR3: CASSRGGPNTEAFF
size: -; V: TRBV12-5; J: TRBJ2-7; D: TRBD2; DNA: TGTGCTAGCGCCTCTAGCGGGAGTGCCTACGAGCAGTACTTC; CDR3: CASASSGSAYEQYF
size: -; V: TRBV21-1; J: TRBJ2-6; D: -; DNA: TGTGCCAGCAGTAGAACTAGGACAGGCGGGATAGGGGCTGGGGCCAACGTCCTGACTTTC; CDR3: CASSRTRTGGIGAGANVLTF
size: -; V: TRBV5-8; J: TRBJ1-5; D: -; DNA: TGTGCCAGCAGCTTGAGGCAGGGAAAAAATCAGCCCCAGCATTTT; CDR3: CASSLRQGKNQPQHF
size: -; V: TRBV6-1; J: TRBJ1-1; D: TRBD1; DNA: TGTGCCAGCAGGGAAGACAGGGGGCTCTCTGAAGCTTTCTTT; CDR3: CASREDRGLSEAFF
size: -; V: TRBV9; J: TRBJ2-2; D: TRBD1; DNA: TGTGCCAGCAGCATTAGACAGGGGACCGGGGAGCTGTTTTTT; CDR3: CASSIRQGTGELFF
size: -; V: TRBV12-5; J: TRBJ2-1; D: TRBD2; DNA: TGTGCTAGTGGACGACAACTCCAGGGTGGTGCTAGCGGGAGTCGGAATGAGCAGTTCTTC; CDR3: CASGRQLQGGASGSRNEQFF
size: -; V: TRBV6-6; J: TRBJ2-3; D: -; DNA: TGTGCCAGCAGTTATCGGGGAATAGCAGATACGCAGTATTTT; CDR3: CASSYRGIADTQYF
size: -; V: TRBV10-2; J: TRBJ2-2; D: -; DNA: TGCGCCAGCAGTGAGTCGGGGGTCATTTCTCGCCCGCTAGGGGAGCTGTTTTTT; CDR3: CASSESGVISRPLGELFF
size: -; V: TRBV19; J: TRBJ2-7; D: -; DNA: TGTGCCAGTAGTATGCGGACAGCTAGGACCTACGAGCAGTACTTC; CDR3: CASSMRTARTYEQYF
size: -; V: TRBV3-1/TRBV3-2; J: TRBJ2-1; D: -; DNA: TGTGCCAGCAGTCGCCGGGTGGGGGAGCAGTTCTTC; CDR3: CASSRRVGEQFF
size: -; V: TRBV6-5; J: TRBJ2-7; D: TRBD1; DNA: TGTGCCAGCATCCGACAGGGGTCCTACGAGCAGTACTTC; CDR3: CASIRQGSYEQYF
size: -; V: TRBV21-1; J: TRBJ2-7; D: -; DNA: TGTGCCAGCAGCATCCCCCGGGAGGTTGCTCTAAGGGAGCAGTACTTC; CDR3: CASSIPREVALREQYF
size: -; V: TRBV5-1; J: TRBJ2-1; D: -; DNA: TGCGCCAGCAGCTTGGCCCCACTGCTAAATGAGCAGTTCTTC; CDR3: CASSLAPLLNEQFF
size: -; V: TRBV4-1; J: TRBJ1-1; D: -; DNA: TGCGCCAGCAGCCAGCCCAAACAGGGAGGGACTGAAGCTTTCTTT; CDR3: CASSQPKQGGTEAFF
size: -; V: TRBV6-6; J: TRBJ2-7; D: TRBD2; DNA: TGTGCCAGCAGTTACTCACTAGCGGGAGCGGGCGAGCAGTACTTC; CDR3: CASSYSLAGAGEQYF
size: few; V: TRBV10-3; J: TRBJ1-5; D: TRBD1; DNA: TGTGCCACCCCACAACCGGGACAGGGGGTCAATCAGCCCCAGCATTTT; CDR3: CATPQPGQGVNQPQHF
size: -; V: TRBV3-1/TRBV3-2; J: TRBJ2-5; D: -; DNA: TGTGCCAGCAGCCAAGTTAGAGGAGAGACCCAGTACTTC; CDR3: CASSQVRGETQYF
size: -; V: TRBV7-2; J: TRBJ1-6; D: TRBD1; DNA: TGTGCCAGCAGCTTCCCCCGGGGAGGGGGCACCTATAATTCACCCCTCCACTTT; CDR3: CASSFPRGGGTYNSPLHF
size: few; V: TRBV7-9; J: TRBJ1-5; D: -; DNA: TGTGCCATTGTGAGCAATCAGCCCCAGCATTTT; CDR3: CAIVSNQPQHF
size: -; V: TRBV11-2; J: TRBJ2-1; D: -; DNA: TGTGCCAGCAGCTTAAACCAGCCCTACAATGAGCAGTTCTTC; CDR3: CASSLNQPYNEQFF
size: -; V: TRBV28; J: TRBJ1-5; D: -; DNA: TGTGCCAGCAGTCAACCGGAGGGGGGGCATCAGCCCCAGCATTTT; CDR3: CASSQPEGGHQPQHF
size: -; V: TRBV29-1; J: TRBJ1-4; D: -; DNA: TGCAGCGGAGAACAGGGCGGAAAACTGTTTTTT; CDR3: CSGEQGGKLFF
size: -; V: TRBV7-2; J: TRBJ2-1; D: TRBD2; DNA: TGTGCCAGCAGCTTCGATTTTAGCGGGAGCTCCTACAATGAGCAGTTCTTC; CDR3: CASSFDFSGSSYNEQFF
size: -; V: TRBV2; J: TRBJ1-2; D: -; DNA: TGTGCCAGCAGTGAAGTTTGGTCCTATGGCTACACCTTC; CDR3: CASSEVWSYGYTF
size: -; V: TRBV2; J: TRBJ1-5; D: TRBD1; DNA: TGTGCCAGCAGGGACAGGGGGAATCAGCCCCAGCATTTT; CDR3: CASRDRGNQPQHF
size: -; V: TRBV7-2; J: TRBJ2-3; D: TRBD2; DNA: TGTGCCAGCAGCGTTAGCGGGGGGGCTGATACGCAGTATTTT; CDR3: CASSVSGGADTQYF
size: -; V: TRBV20-1; J: TRBJ1-1; D: -; DNA: TGCAGTGCAAAAGGCACTGAAGCTTTCTTT; CDR3: CSAKGTEAFF
size: -; V: TRBV6-1; J: TRBJ1-5; D: -; DNA: TGTGCCAGCAGTGAAGGCCGGGGAATCGGCAATCAGCCCCAGCATTTT; CDR3: CASSEGRGIGNQPQHF
size: -; V: TRBV6-2/TRBV6-3; J: TRBJ1-1; D: TRBD1; DNA: TGTGCCAGCAGCCGCGGCTACAGGGGGCTTAGGGCTTTCTTT; CDR3: CASSRGYRGLRAFF
size: few; V: TRBV5-5; J: TRBJ1-2; D: TRBD1; DNA: TGTGCCAGCAGCTTGAAAGGGGGCAATCAGGGCTACACCTTC; CDR3: CASSLKGGNQGYTF
size: once; V: TRBV6-6; J: TRBJ2-2; D: -; DNA: TGTGCCAGCAGTGGCATAGGGAGGAACCCCGGGGAGCTGTTTTTT; CDR3: CASSGIGRNPGELFF
size: -; V: TRBV10-1; J: TRBJ2-7; D: -; DNA: TGCGCCAGCAGTAAGGACTACGAGCAGTACTTC; CDR3: CASSKDYEQYF
size: -; V: TRBV28; J: TRBJ1-5; D: -; DNA: TGTGCCAGCAGTTTATACGGAGATAGCAATCAGCCCCAGCATTTT; CDR3: CASSLYGDSNQPQHF
size: -; V: TRBV11-1; J: TRBJ2-5; D: -; DNA: TGTGCCAGCAGCTTTCTCGGGGAGACCCAGTACTTC; CDR3: CASSFLGETQYF
size: -; V: TRBV5-1; J: TRBJ1-2; D: TRBD1; DNA: TGCGCCAGCAGCTCGGGACAGGGGACCGATGGCTACACCTTC; CDR3: CASSSGQGTDGYTF
size: -; V: TRBV6-5; J: TRBJ2-2; D: TRBD1; DNA: TGTGCCAGCCGGGACAGGGGCCGTCTGGAGCTGTTTTTT; CDR3: CASRDRGRLELFF
size: -; V: TRBV5-4; J: TRBJ2-3; D: TRBD2; DNA: TGTGCCAGCAGCTCATTAGCGGGGCGTGGAGATACGCAGTATTTT; CDR3: CASSSLAGRGDTQYF